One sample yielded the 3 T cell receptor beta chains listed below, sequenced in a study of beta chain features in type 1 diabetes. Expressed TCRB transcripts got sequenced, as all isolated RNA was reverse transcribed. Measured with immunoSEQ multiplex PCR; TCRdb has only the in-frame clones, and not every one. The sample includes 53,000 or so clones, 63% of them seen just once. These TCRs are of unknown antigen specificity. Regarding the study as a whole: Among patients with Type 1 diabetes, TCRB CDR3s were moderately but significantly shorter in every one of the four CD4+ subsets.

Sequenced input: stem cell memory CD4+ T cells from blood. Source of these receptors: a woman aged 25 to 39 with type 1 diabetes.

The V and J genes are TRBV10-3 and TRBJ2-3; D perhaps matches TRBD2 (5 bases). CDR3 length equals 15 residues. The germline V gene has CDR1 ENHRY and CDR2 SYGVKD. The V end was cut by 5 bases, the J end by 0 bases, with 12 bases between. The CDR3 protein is CAISSQRTSTDTQYF. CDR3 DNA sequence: TGTGCCATCAGTAGTCAGCGGACTAGCACAGATACGCAGTATTTT.

In DNA form, the CDR3 reads TGTGCCAGCAGCTTTCCGGGACAGCCTAACTATGGCTACACCTTC. This translates into CASSFPGQPNYGYTF. This rearrangement joins TRBV7-2 to TRBJ1-2, with 7 positions matching TRBD1. There are 15 residues in the CDR3. Looked up from germline, CDR1 is SGHTA and CDR2 is FQGNSA. The trim removed 3 bases at V and 0 bases at J, leaving 4 bases unmatched.

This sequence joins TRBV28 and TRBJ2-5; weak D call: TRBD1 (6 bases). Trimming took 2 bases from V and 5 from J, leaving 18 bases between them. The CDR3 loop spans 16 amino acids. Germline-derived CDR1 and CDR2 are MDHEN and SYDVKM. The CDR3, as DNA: TGTGCCAGCAGTTTAAGGGACGGACAGCAAGACGAGACCCAGTACTTC. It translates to CASSLRDGQQDETQYF. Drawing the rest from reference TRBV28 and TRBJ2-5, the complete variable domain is DVKVTQSSRYLVKRTGEKVFLECVQDMDHENMFWYRQDPGLGLRLIYFSYDVKMKEKGDIPEGYSVSREKKERFSLILESASTNQTSMYLCASSLRDGQQDETQYFGPGTRLLVL.